The 28 T cell receptor beta chains in this list originate from one sample, sequenced in a study of T cell responses to AZD1222 COVID-19 vaccine. Measured with immunoSEQ multiplex PCR; TCRdb has only the in-frame clones, and not every one. The top ten hold approximately 2.6% of the sample, which has about 120,000 clones, about 85% seen once. The sequences come from peripheral blood, collected 28 days after the second AZD1222 dose. These receptors were obtained from an adult who received the AZD1222 COVID-19 vaccine.

J is TRBJ1-2 and V is TRBV28; D may be TRBD1 (5 bases). CDR1 MDHEN and CDR2 SYDVKM come from the germline V gene. The CDR3 is 12 amino acids. V was shortened by 6 bases and J by 7 bases, with 12 bases between the two germline ends. CDR3 in DNA: TGTGCCAGCAGCCTTCCGGGGGGTGGCTACACCTTC. Protein: CASSLPGGGYTF.

The V gene is TRBV27, the J gene TRBJ2-5; tentative D call: TRBD1 (6 bases). This CDR3 has 14 amino acids. The germline CDR1 and CDR2 sequences are MNHEY and SMNVEV (reference sequence). The V and J ends lost 6 bases and 3 bases respectively, with 14 bases between them. This chain's CDR3 is CASSARTVEETQYF. CDR3 in DNA: TGTGCCAGCAGCGCCCGGACAGTTGAAGAGACCCAGTACTTC.

The table lists this clone with a count of one. The rearrangement links TRBV2 to TRBJ1-2; maybe TRBD1 (5 bases). The CDR3 sequence is 15 residues long. Germline loops: CDR1 SNHLY, CDR2 FYNNEI. Trimming took off 8 bases at V and 4 bases at J, with 20 bases between the two ends. In nucleotides, the CDR3 is TGTGCCAGCGACCTGTTTGAGGGGCAGGGCTATGGCTACACCTTC. Encoded protein: CASDLFEGQGYGYTF. Using reference TRBV2 and TRBJ1-2 for the parts outside the CDR3, the full variable domain is EPEVTQTPSHQVTQMGQEVILRCVPISNHLYFYWYRQILGQKVEFLVSFYNNEISEKSEIFDDQFSVERPDGSNFTLKIRSTKLEDSAMYFCASDLFEGQGYGYTFGSGTRLTVV.

This chain joins TRBV3-1 (or the pseudogene TRBV3-2) and TRBJ2-5; 12 bases are shared with TRBD2. V shed 10 bases, J shed 12 bases, and the junction held 9 bases outside the gene matches. Germline-derived CDR1 and CDR2 are LGHDT and YNNKEL (reference sequence). There are 12 residues in the CDR3. CDR3 residues: CATSWASGGEYF. In nucleotides, the CDR3 is TGTGCCACCTCATGGGCTAGCGGGGGGGAGTACTTC.

CDR3 nucleotide sequence: TGTGCCAGCAGCCAAACCAGGGGTTCTGGAAACACCATATATTTT. It is translated as CASSQTRGSGNTIYF. This chain uses TRBV3-1 (or the pseudogene TRBV3-2) with TRBJ1-3, with a possible D match to TRBD1 (6 bases). Trimming shortened V by 2 bases and J by 1 base, and 9 bases separated the two germline ends. Germline assignment: CDR1 LGHDT and CDR2 YNNKEL (reference sequence). The CDR3 length is 15 residues.

The chain recombines TRBV11-3 with TRBJ1-6; D gene unclear. This CDR3 is built from 13 residues. CDR1 is SGHNT, CDR2 YENEEA, per germline. V lost 4 bases to trimming and J lost 9 bases, with 10 bases between them. The CDR3 reads CASSSSPRSPLHF. The CDR3, as DNA: TGTGCCAGCAGCTCTAGCCCCCGTTCACCCCTCCACTTT.

The genes are TRBV14 and TRBJ1-6; TRBD1 matches at 10 bases. With V trimmed by 4 bases and J by 10 bases, 7 bases remained unmatched. There are 15 residues in the CDR3. CDR1 is SGHDN, CDR2 FVKESK, per germline. The CDR3: CASSPRDRGLSPLHF. For the CDR3, the DNA is TGTGCCAGCAGCCCAAGGGACAGGGGACTCTCACCCCTCCACTTT.

The chain carries TRBV7-8 and TRBJ2-5, with D tentatively TRBD1 (6 bases). This CDR3 region has 15 residues. Trimming removed 0 bases at V and 4 bases at J, with 12 bases between. Germline V gene sequence: CDR1 SGHVS, CDR2 FQNEAQ. CDR3 protein: CASSLAEDSLETQYF. In nucleotides, the CDR3 is TGTGCCAGCAGCTTAGCCGAGGACAGTTTAGAGACCCAGTACTTC.

This chain connects TRBV7-9 to TRBJ1-5, with D perhaps matching TRBD1 (5 bases). V shed 3 bases and J shed 5 bases, with 8 bases lying between them. The CDR3 sequence is 13 residues long. Germline CDR1 reads SEHNR; CDR2 reads FQNEAQ (reference sequence). The CDR3 loop is CASSLQGDQPQHF. The CDR3, as DNA: TGTGCCAGCAGCTTGCAGGGTGATCAGCCCCAGCATTTT.

The chain joins TRBV5-5 to TRBJ2-3; 7 bases fit TRBD1. This CDR3 is 15 amino acids long. Germline V gene sequence: CDR1 SGHKS, CDR2 YYEKEE (reference sequence). V lost 2 bases, J lost 2 bases, and 5 bases stayed unmatched. DNA of the CDR3: TGTGCCAGCAGCTTCCGGACAGGATTCACAGATACGCAGTATTTT. Its translation: CASSFRTGFTDTQYF.

This sequence joins TRBV4-2 and TRBJ2-3; 7 bases line up with TRBD2. From germline, CDR1 is LGHNA and CDR2 YNFKEQ. The CDR3 length is 17 residues. V dropped 0 bases and J dropped 0; count of bases not matched to a gene: 6. The CDR3 region has the DNA TGTGCCAGCAGCCAAGAGGGGGGAGGGGATAGCACAGATACGCAGTATTTT. This codes for CASSQEGGGDSTDTQYF.

The V call is TRBV19, the J call TRBJ1-1; 7 bases agree with TRBD1. Germline-derived CDR1 and CDR2 are LNHDA and SQIVND (reference sequence). V was pared by 6 bases and J by 14 bases, with 15 bases of the junction left unmatched. The CDR3 covers 13 residues. The CDR3 protein is CASRGLGTAAIFF. CDR3 nucleotide sequence: TGTGCCAGTAGAGGGCTCGGGACAGCCGCTATATTCTTT.

The chain combines TRBV19 with TRBJ2-3, with 9 bases matching TRBD2. V shed 3 bases, J shed 0 bases, and the junction held 10 bases outside the gene matches. CDR3 length: 18 residues. Per germline, CDR1 LNHDA and CDR2 SQIVND (reference sequence). The CDR3 spells CASSISSGGFSSTDTQYF. The CDR3 nucleotides read TGTGCCAGTAGTATTTCGAGCGGGGGGTTCTCTAGCACAGATACGCAGTATTTT.

The chain has TRBV11-3 and TRBJ1-6; D is ambiguous. This CDR3 region has 15 residues. Germline V gene sequence: CDR1 SGHNT, CDR2 YENEEA. V shed 6 bases and J shed 5 bases, with 14 bases lying between them. CDR3 protein: CASSRDGMNNSPLHF. DNA for the CDR3: TGTGCCAGCAGTCGCGACGGGATGAATAATTCACCCCTCCACTTT.

The chain links TRBV28 to TRBJ1-4; 8 nucleotides line up with TRBD1. The germline gives CDR1 MDHEN, CDR2 SYDVKM. CDR3 length equals 15 residues. V shed 5 bases, J shed 8 bases, and the junction held 10 bases outside the gene matches. The CDR3 nucleotides read TGTGCCAGCAGTCCCCAGACAGGGGTTGGAGAAAAACTGTTTTTT. Translated, it gives CASSPQTGVGEKLFF.

The CDR3 sequence is CASNQRRDRGNQPQHF. The CDR3 DNA sequence: TGTGCCAGTAACCAAAGACGGGACAGGGGCAATCAGCCCCAGCATTTT. The chain combines TRBV19 with TRBJ1-5; 9 positions agree with TRBD1. V was clipped by 7 bases and J by 2 bases; unmatched bases: 9. In germline, CDR1 is LNHDA, CDR2 SQIVND (reference sequence). The CDR3 is made up of 16 amino acids.

This rearrangement joins TRBV5-8 to TRBJ1-1; no definite D call. The V gene's germline CDR1 is SGHTS and CDR2 YDEGEE. Trimming left V 2 bases short and J 6 bases short, with 5 bases between. This CDR3 is built from 11 residues. The CDR3 here is CASSFSSEAFF. The CDR3 coding sequence is TGTGCCAGCAGCTTTTCATCTGAAGCTTTCTTT.

The chain employs TRBV28 and TRBJ2-7; D is uncertain. The CDR3 loop spans 14 amino acids. V was clipped by 3 bases and J by 7 bases, with 16 bases between them. The germline gives CDR1 MDHEN, CDR2 SYDVKM. Here the CDR3 reads CASSLQISAREQYF. The CDR3 DNA reads as TGTGCCAGCAGTTTGCAGATTTCTGCTCGGGAGCAGTACTTC.

The chain employs TRBV7-2 and TRBJ2-7; a weak D match, TRBD1 (6 bases). The length of the CDR3 is 15 residues. The germline V gene has CDR1 SGHTA and CDR2 FQGNSA. V was trimmed by 2 bases and J by 6 bases, leaving 17 bases between them. DNA for the CDR3: TGTGCCAGCAGCTTAAGAAACCCCAGGGGATCCGAGCAGTACTTC. This encodes CASSLRNPRGSEQYF.

The rearrangement uses TRBV6-5 and TRBJ1-1, with D maybe TRBD1 (6 bases). Germline CDR1 MNHEY, CDR2 SVGAGI. This CDR3 has 16 amino acids. Trimming shortened V by 0 bases and J by 0 bases, and 11 bases separated the two germline ends. The CDR3 sequence is CASSYSGGRMNTEAFF. CDR3 DNA sequence: TGTGCCAGCAGTTACTCCGGGGGGCGGATGAACACTGAAGCTTTCTTT.

This clone came up once. V usage is TRBV2 and J usage is TRBJ2-6, with D uncertain. CDR1 SNHLY and CDR2 FYNNEI come from the germline V gene. CDR3 length: 14 residues. Trimming removed 6 bases from V and 1 base from J, with 7 bases in between. The chain's CDR3 is CASSPGSGANVLTF. In nucleotides, the CDR3 is TGTGCCAGCAGCCCCGGTTCTGGGGCCAACGTCCTGACTTTC.

The CDR3 is CASSIDRASYEQYF. CDR3 in DNA: TGTGCCAGTAGTATAGATCGGGCTTCCTACGAGCAGTACTTC. This chain uses TRBV19 with TRBJ2-7; D gene ambiguous. Germline lookup yields CDR1 LNHDA and CDR2 SQIVND (reference sequence). The CDR3 has 14 amino acids. Trimming took off 0 bases at V and 1 base at J, with 7 bases between the two ends.

V and J are TRBV5-1 and TRBJ1-4, with D tentatively TRBD1 (5 bases). The CDR3 extends over 14 amino acids. Germline V gene sequence: CDR1 SGHRS, CDR2 YFSETQ. With 0 bases removed from V and 8 bases from J, the gap between germline ends came to 11 bases. In nucleotides, the CDR3 is TGCGCCAGCAGCTTGGTTCAGGGTTCAGAAAAACTGTTTTTT. Translated, it gives CASSLVQGSEKLFF.

This clone appeared once. The chain carries TRBV6-5 and TRBJ1-1, with D possibly matching TRBD1 (5 bases). This CDR3 is 16 amino acids long. Germline CDR1 and CDR2: MNHEY and SVGAGI. Trimming pared 2 bases from V and 2 bases from J, leaving 15 bases between. Written as DNA, the CDR3 is TGTGCCAGCAGTTACACCGGGGGGGAAACAAACACTGAAGCTTTCTTT. It translates to CASSYTGGETNTEAFF.

The chain carries TRBV5-8 and TRBJ1-5; TRBD1 is a possible D gene (6 bases). This CDR3 has 17 amino acids. CDR1 SGHTS and CDR2 YDEGEE come from the germline V gene. With 1 base removed from V and 7 bases from J, the gap between germline ends came to 21 bases. The CDR3 is CASSLRDKWRAAQPQHF. CDR3 DNA sequence: TGTGCCAGCAGCTTGAGGGACAAGTGGAGGGCTGCCCAGCCCCAGCATTTT.

The chain has TRBV19 and TRBJ1-6; 7 nucleotides agree with TRBD1. Trimming removed 6 bases from V and 9 bases from J; junction bases left unmatched: 5. The V gene's germline CDR1 is LNHDA and CDR2 SQIVND (reference sequence). This CDR3 comprises 13 residues. CDR3 DNA sequence: TGTGCCAGTAGCACTACAGGGGTTTCACCCCTCCACTTT. Its translation is CASSTTGVSPLHF.

The chain carries TRBV19 and TRBJ1-1, with 12 bases matching TRBD1. V shed 7 bases and J 6 bases; nucleotides not matched to a gene: 12. Germline lookup yields CDR1 LNHDA and CDR2 SQIVND (reference sequence). The CDR3 extends over 16 amino acids. Here the CDR3 reads CASTPLGTGGIAEAFF. CDR3 in DNA: TGTGCCAGTACCCCGTTAGGGACAGGGGGCATCGCTGAAGCTTTCTTT.

The chain joins TRBV30 to TRBJ1-6; D not certain. The CDR3 has 12 residues. Germline loops: CDR1 GTSNPN, CDR2 SVGIG (reference sequence). The ends were cut back, 3 bases at V and 6 bases at J, with 6 bases in the middle. The CDR3 coding sequence is TGTGCCTGGAGCTCACCTAATTCACCCCTCCACTTT. Encoded protein: CAWSSPNSPLHF.